The T cell receptor (beta chain) under discussion was sequenced for a study of memory CD4+ T cells and cytomegalovirus serostatus. Findings of the study overall: CD4+ memory repertoires contained 67 of 164 reported CMV TCRbeta sequences.

Original handling: After removing out-of-frame reads, millions of distinct TCRbeta sequences remained. Some clones are missing from TCRdb's copy, which holds only in-frame ones; the method was immunoSEQ multiplex PCR. For V, J and clone size, that table is used; D and trimming come from the DNA. Here the sample spans more than 45,000 clones, roughly four fifths being singletons. The sort gate was single viable CD3+CD4+CD8-CD45RO+ cells for memory CD4+ T cells. Donors' CMV status reflects serum IgG against pp150, pp28, p38, p52. Turning to this clone: The antigen is not known.

The CDR3 runs to 14 residues. V shed 5 bases and J shed 3 bases, with 13 bases lying between them. From germline, CDR1 is LNHDA and CDR2 SQIVND (reference sequence). What was sequenced was memory CD4+ T cells from blood. This clonotype was sampled from an adult in good health and CMV-seronegative. V usage is TRBV19 and J usage is TRBJ1-1; tentatively, D is TRBD1 (6 bases). CDR3 in amino acids: CASSDPGAYTEAFF. CDR3 in DNA: TGTGCCAGTAGTGATCCAGGGGCCTACACTGAAGCTTTCTTT.